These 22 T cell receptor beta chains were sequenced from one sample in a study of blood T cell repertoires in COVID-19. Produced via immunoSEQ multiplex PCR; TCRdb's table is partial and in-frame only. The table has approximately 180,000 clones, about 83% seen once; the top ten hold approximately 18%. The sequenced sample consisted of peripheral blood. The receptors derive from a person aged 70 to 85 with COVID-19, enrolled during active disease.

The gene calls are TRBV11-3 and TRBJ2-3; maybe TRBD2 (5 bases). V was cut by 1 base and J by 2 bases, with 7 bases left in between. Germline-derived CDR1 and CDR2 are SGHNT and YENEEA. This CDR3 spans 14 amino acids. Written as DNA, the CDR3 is TGTGCCAGCAGCTTAGCGGGGAACACAGATACGCAGTATTTT. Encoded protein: CASSLAGNTDTQYF.

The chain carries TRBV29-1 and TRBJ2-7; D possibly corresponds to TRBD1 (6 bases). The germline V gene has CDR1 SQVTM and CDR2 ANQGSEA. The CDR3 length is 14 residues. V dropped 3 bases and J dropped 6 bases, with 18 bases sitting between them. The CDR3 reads CSVENPGQPSEQYF. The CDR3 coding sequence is TGCAGCGTTGAGAATCCCGGACAGCCGTCCGAGCAGTACTTC.

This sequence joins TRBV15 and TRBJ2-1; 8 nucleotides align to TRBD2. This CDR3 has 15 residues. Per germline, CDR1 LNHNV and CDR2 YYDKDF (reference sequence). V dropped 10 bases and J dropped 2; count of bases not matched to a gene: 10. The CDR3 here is CASRKGRGAYNEQFF. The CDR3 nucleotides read TGTGCCAGTCGGAAAGGGCGGGGGGCCTACAATGAGCAGTTCTTC.

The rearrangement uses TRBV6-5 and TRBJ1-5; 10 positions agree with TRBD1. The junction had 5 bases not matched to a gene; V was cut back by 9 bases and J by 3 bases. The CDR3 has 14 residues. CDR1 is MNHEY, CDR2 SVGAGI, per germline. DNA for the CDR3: TGTGCCAGTCGACAGGGGGCGTCCAATCAGCCCCAGCATTTT. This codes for CASRQGASNQPQHF.

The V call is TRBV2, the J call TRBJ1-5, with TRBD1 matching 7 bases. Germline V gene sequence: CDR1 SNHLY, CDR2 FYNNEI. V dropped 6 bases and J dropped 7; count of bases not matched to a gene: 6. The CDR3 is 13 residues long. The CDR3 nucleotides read TGTGCCAGCAGGGAGACAGGGACCCAGCCCCAGCATTTT. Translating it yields CASRETGTQPQHF. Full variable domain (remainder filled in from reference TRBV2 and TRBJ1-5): EPEVTQTPSHQVTQMGQEVILRCVPISNHLYFYWYRQILGQKVEFLVSFYNNEISEKSEIFDDQFSVERPDGSNFTLKIRSTKLEDSAMYFCASRETGTQPQHFGDGTRLSIL.

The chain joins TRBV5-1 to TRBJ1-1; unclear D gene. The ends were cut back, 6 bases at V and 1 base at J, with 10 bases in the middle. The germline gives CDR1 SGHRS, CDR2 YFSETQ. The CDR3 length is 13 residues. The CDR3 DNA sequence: TGCGCCAGCAATCTACAGCCGAACACTGAAGCTTTCTTT. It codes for CASNLQPNTEAFF. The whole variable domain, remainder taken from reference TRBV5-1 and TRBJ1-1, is KAGVTQTPRYLIKTRGQQVTLSCSPISGHRSVSWYQQTPGQGLQFLFEYFSETQRNKGNFPGRFSGRQFSNSRSEMNVSTLELGDSALYLCASNLQPNTEAFFGQGTRLTVV.

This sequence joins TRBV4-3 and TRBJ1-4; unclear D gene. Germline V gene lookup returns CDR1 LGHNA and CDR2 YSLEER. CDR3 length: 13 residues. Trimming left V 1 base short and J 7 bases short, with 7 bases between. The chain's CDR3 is CASSQVNGEKLFF. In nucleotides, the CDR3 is TGCGCCAGCAGCCAAGTTAACGGTGAAAAACTGTTTTTT.

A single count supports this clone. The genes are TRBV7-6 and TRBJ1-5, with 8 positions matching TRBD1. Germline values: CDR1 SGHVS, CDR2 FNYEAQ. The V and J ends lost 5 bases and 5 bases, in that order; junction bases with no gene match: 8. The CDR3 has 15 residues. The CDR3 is CASSKAAGGDQPQHF. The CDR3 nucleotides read TGTGCCAGCAGCAAGGCGGCAGGGGGCGATCAGCCCCAGCATTTT.

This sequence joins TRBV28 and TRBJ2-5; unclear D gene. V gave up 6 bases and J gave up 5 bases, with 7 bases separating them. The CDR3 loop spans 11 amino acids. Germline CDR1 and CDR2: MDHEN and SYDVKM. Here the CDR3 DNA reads TGTGCCAGCAGCCCACGGGAGACCCAGTACTTC. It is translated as CASSPRETQYF.

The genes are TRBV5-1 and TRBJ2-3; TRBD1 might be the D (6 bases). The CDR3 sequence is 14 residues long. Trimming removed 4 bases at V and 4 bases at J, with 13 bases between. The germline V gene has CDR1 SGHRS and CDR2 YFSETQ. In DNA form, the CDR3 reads TGCGCCAGCAGCGCGCAGGGGACATCAGATACGCAGTATTTT. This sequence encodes CASSAQGTSDTQYF.

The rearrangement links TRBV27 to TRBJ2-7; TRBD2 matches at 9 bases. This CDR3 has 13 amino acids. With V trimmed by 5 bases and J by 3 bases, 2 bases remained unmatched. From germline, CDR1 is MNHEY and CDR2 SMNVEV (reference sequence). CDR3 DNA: TGTGCCAGCAGTCCGCGGGGGGGCTACGAGCAGTACTTC. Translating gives CASSPRGGYEQYF.

The CDR3, as DNA: TGCGCCAGCAGCCAAACGACGACTTCCGGGACAGGGGAGGGTGGTGAGCAGTTCTTC. This encodes CASSQTTTSGTGEGGEQFF. This chain uses TRBV4-1 with TRBJ2-1, with 10 bases identical to TRBD1. Germline CDR1 reads MGHRA; CDR2 reads YSYEKL. V shed 2 bases, J shed 9 bases, and the junction held 19 bases outside the gene matches. The CDR3 sequence is 19 residues long.

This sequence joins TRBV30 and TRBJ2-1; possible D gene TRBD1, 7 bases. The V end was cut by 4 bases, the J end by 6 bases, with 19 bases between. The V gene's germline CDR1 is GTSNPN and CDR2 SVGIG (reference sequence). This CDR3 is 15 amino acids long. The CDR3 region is CAWTPTARGVNEQFF. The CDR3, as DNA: TGTGCCTGGACTCCTACCGCCAGGGGGGTCAATGAGCAGTTCTTC.

The CDR3 spells CASSYRTGAYEQYF. The CDR3 region has the DNA TGTGCCAGCAGTTACAGGACAGGAGCCTACGAGCAGTACTTC. The chain carries TRBV6-5 and TRBJ2-7, with 7 bases aligning to TRBD1. Germline V gene lookup returns CDR1 MNHEY and CDR2 SVGAGI. The CDR3 runs 14 residues. Trimming at V came to 2 bases and at J to 2 bases, leaving 3 bases not matched to a gene.

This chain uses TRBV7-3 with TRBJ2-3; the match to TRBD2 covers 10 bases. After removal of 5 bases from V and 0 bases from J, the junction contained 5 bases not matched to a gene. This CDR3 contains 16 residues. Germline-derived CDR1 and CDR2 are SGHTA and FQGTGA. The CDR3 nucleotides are TGTGCCAGCAGCGCAACTAGCGGGATAAGCACAGATACGCAGTATTTT. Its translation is CASSATSGISTDTQYF. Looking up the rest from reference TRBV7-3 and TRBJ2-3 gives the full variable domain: GAGVSQTPSNKVTEKGKYVELRCDPISGHTALYWYRQSLGQGPEFLIYFQGTGAADDSGLPNDRFFAVRPEGSVSTLKIQRTERGDSAVYLCASSATSGISTDTQYFGPGTRLTVL.

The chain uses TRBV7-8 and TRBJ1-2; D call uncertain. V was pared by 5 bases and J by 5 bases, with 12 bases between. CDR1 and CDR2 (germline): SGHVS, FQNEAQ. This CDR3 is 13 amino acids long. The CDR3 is CASSPGYEYGYTF. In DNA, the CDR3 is TGTGCCAGCAGCCCAGGTTATGAGTATGGCTACACCTTC.

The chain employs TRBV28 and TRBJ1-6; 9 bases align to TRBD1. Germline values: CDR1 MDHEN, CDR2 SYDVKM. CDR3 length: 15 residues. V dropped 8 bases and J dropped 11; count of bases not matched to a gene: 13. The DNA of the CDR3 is TGTGCCAGCGTCACCCCGGGACAGGGTTTGACACCCCTCCACTTT. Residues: CASVTPGQGLTPLHF. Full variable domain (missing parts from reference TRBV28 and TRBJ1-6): DVKVTQSSRYLVKRTGEKVFLECVQDMDHENMFWYRQDPGLGLRLIYFSYDVKMKEKGDIPEGYSVSREKKERFSLILESASTNQTSMYLCASVTPGQGLTPLHFGNGTRLTVT.

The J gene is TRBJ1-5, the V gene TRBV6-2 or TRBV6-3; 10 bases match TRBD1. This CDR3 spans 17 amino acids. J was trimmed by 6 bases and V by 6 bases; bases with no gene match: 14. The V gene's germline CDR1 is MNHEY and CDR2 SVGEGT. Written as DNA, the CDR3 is TGTGCCAGCAGCCAGGGACAGGGGAGAGGAAGTGCTCAGCCCCAGCATTTT. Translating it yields CASSQGQGRGSAQPQHF.

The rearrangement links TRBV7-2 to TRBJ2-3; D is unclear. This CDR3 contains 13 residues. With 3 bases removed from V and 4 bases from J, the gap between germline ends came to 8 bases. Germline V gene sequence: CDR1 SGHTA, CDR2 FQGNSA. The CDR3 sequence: CASSLVVPDTQYF. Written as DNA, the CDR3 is TGTGCCAGCAGCTTGGTAGTCCCAGATACGCAGTATTTT.

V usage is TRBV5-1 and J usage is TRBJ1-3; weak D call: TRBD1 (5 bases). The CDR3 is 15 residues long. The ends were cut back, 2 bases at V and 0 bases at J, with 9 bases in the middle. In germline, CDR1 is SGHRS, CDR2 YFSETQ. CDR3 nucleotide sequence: TGCGCCAGCAGCTTCCAGGGAAGCTCTGGAAACACCATATATTTT. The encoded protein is CASSFQGSSGNTIYF. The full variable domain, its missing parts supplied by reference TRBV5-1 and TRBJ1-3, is KAGVTQTPRYLIKTRGQQVTLSCSPISGHRSVSWYQQTPGQGLQFLFEYFSETQRNKGNFPGRFSGRQFSNSRSEMNVSTLELGDSALYLCASSFQGSSGNTIYFGEGSWLTVV.

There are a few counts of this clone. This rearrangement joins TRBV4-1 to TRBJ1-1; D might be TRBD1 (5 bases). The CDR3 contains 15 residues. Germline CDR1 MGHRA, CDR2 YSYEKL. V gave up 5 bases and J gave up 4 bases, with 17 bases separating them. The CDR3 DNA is TGCGCCAGCAGCACCCTTACCCCGGGGGGCACTGAAGCTTTCTTT. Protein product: CASSTLTPGGTEAFF.

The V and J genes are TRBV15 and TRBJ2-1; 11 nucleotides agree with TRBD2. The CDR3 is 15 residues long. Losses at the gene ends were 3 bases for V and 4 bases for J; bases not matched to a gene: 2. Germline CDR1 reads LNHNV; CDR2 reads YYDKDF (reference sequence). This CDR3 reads CATSSGTSGYNEQFF. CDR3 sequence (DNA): TGTGCCACCAGCAGCGGGACTAGCGGATACAATGAGCAGTTCTTC.